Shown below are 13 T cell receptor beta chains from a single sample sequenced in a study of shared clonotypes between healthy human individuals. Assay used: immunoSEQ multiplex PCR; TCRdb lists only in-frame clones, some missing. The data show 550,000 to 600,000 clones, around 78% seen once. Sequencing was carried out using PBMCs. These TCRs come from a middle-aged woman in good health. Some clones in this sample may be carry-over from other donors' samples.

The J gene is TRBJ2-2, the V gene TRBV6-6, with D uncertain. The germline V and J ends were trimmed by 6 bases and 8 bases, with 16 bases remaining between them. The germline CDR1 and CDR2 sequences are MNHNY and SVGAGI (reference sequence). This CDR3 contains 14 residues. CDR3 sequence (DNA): TGTGCCAGCAGCCAAGGGATGGCTTCGGGGGAGCTGTTTTTT. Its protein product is CASSQGMASGELFF.

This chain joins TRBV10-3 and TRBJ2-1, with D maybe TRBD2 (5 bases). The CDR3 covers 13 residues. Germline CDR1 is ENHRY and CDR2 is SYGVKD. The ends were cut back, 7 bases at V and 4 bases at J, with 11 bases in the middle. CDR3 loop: CAIMGGPYNEQFF. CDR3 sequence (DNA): TGTGCCATCATGGGCGGGCCGTACAATGAGCAGTTCTTC.

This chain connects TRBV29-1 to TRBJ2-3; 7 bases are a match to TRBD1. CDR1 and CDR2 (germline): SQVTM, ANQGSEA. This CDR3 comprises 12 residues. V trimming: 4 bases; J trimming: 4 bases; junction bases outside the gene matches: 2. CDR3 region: CSVGQGPDTQYF. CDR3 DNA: TGCAGCGTTGGACAGGGTCCAGATACGCAGTATTTT.

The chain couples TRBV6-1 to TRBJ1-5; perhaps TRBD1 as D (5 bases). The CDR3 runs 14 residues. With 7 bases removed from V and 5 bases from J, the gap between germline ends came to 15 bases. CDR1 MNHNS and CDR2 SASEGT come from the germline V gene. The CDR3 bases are TGTGCCAGCACCCGGGGGGGTCCTGATCAGCCCCAGCATTTT. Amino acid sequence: CASTRGGPDQPQHF.

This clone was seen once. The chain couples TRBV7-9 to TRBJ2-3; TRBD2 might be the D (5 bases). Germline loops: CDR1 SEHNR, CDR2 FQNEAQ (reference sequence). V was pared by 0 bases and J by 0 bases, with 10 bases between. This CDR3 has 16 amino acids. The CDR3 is CASSLARTFSTDTQYF. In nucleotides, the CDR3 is TGTGCCAGCAGCTTAGCGCGGACTTTTAGCACAGATACGCAGTATTTT.

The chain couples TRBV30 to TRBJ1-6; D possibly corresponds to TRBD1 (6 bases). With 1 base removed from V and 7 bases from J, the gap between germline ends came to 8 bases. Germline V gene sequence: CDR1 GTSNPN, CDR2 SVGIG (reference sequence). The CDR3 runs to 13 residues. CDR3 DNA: TGTGCCTGGAGTGGGACAGCAAATTCACCCCTCCACTTT. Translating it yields CAWSGTANSPLHF.

CDR3 sequence: CAWKTRRGALYTEAFF. CDR3 bases: TGTGCCTGGAAAACCCGGCGGGGAGCCTTGTACACTGAAGCTTTCTTT. This chain uses TRBV30 with TRBJ1-1, with D uncertain. The CDR3 is 16 amino acids. CDR1 is GTSNPN, CDR2 SVGIG, per germline (reference sequence). V lost 4 bases and J 3 bases, leaving 21 bases between the germline ends.

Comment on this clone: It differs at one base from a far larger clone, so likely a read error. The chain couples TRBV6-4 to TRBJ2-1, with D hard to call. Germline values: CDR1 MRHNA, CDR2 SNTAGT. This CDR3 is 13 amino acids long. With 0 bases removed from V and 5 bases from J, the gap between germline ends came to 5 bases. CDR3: CASSDSGNNEQFF. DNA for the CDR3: TGTGCCAGCAGTGACTCGGGCAACAATGAGCAGTTCTTC.

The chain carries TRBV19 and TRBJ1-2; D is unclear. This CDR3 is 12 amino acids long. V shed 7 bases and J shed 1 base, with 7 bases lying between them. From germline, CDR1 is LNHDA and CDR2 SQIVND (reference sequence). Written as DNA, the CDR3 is TGTGCCAGTACGGGCGGTAACTATGGCTACACCTTC. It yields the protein CASTGGNYGYTF.

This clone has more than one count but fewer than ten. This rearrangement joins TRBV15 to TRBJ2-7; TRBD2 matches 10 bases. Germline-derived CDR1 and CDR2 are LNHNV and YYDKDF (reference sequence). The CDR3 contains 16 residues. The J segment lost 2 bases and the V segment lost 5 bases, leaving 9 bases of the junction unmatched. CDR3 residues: CATSPLGLADTYEQYF. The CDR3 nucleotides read TGTGCCACCAGCCCCCTCGGACTAGCGGATACCTACGAGCAGTACTTC.

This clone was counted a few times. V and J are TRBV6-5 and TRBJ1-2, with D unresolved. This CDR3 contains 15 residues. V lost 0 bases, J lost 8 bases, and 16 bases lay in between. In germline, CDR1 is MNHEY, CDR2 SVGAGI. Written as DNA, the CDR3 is TGTGCCAGCAGTTACTCGGCGGACCCGCCTCGAGGCTACACCTTC. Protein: CASSYSADPPRGYTF.

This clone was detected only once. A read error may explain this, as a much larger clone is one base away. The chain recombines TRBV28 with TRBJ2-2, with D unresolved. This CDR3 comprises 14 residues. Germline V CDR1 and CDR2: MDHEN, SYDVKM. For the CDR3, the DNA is TGTGCCAGCCGCCCCCGAGGCCACACCGTGGAGCTGTTTTTT. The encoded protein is CASRPRGHTVELFF. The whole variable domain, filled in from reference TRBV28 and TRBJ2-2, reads DVKVTQSSRYLVKRTGEKVFLECVQDMDHENMFWYRQDPGLGLRLIYFSYDVKMKEKGDIPEGYSVSREKKERFSLILESASTNQTSMYLCASRPRGHTVELFFGEGSRLTVL.

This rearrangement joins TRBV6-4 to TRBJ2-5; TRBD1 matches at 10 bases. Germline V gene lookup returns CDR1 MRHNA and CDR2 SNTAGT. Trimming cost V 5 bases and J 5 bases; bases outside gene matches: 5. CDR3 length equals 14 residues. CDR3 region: CASSPGTGVETQYF. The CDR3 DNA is TGTGCCAGCAGTCCCGGGACAGGGGTCGAGACCCAGTACTTC.